This TCR beta chain emerged from a study of T cell responses to AZD1222 COVID-19 vaccine. General observations from the study: Among vaccine-associated CD4 TCRs, coverage spanned spike, with dominance at 160-218 and 743-854. A mostly white British donor set with more females was recruited, and clonal diversity was possibly underestimated. Following two doses of AZD1222, Spike-specific TCR breadth and depth rose.

This CDR3 spans 13 amino acids. Germline V gives CDR1 SGHNT, CDR2 YYREEE (reference sequence). Trimming removed 4 bases at V and 8 bases at J, with 13 bases between. Profiled with immunoSEQ multiplex PCR; TCRdb holds only in-frame clones, not every one. The sample has over 150,000 clones, 88% seen once. This clone appeared a single time. What it recognizes is unknown. The receptor was isolated from an adult who received the AZD1222 COVID-19 vaccine. The sequenced sample was peripheral blood, obtained 28 days after the second AZD1222 dose. This sequence joins TRBV5-4 and TRBJ2-1; no reliable D call. The CDR3 DNA reads TGTGCCAGCAGCCCCACTAATAGATATGAGCAGTTCTTC. As protein: CASSPTNRYEQFF.